The TCR beta chain under discussion was sequenced for a study of blood T cell repertoires in COVID-19. Across the study: The cDNA or gDNA used as material had been derived from T cells, B-cell-depleted T cells, or PBMCs.

Individuals aged about 18 to 89 years were recruited from roughly 23 US areas. Clinical histories supplied by participants themselves formed the basis of cohort assignment. Trimming took off 5 bases at V and 6 bases at J, with 19 bases between the two ends. The CDR3 covers 16 residues. CDR1 is SEHNR and CDR2 is FQNEAQ in the germline V gene (reference sequence). As processed by the authors: Amplification with reference gene primers provided the estimates of nucleated cell counts. Generated by immunoSEQ multiplex PCR, the TCRdb table keeps only in-frame clones and is missing some. V and J calls plus clone size are reproduced from that table; the DNA served to infer D and trimming. The sample records about 200,000 clones, just over 85% being singletons.

The V gene is TRBV7-9, the J gene TRBJ1-4, with a tentative D call TRBD1 (5 bases). The sample consisted of PBMCs or T cells enriched from blood (not recorded which). The clonotype was recovered from a woman between 35 and 50 years old with acute COVID-19. The CDR3 region has the DNA TGTGCCAGCAGCGCGTGGGGCGCCGCACGAGATGAAAAACTGTTTTTT. This gives the protein CASSAWGAARDEKLFF.